A single sample gave rise to the 6 T cell receptor beta chains below, sequenced in a study of T cell responses to AZD1222 COVID-19 vaccine (dated by TCRdb to about 2021). The time point tag for this specimen amounts to: baseline before first vaccination. Libraries came from the immunoSEQ multiplex PCR assay. In its TCRdb copy, this immuneACCESS table keeps in-frame sequences only and misses some clones. Where compared with another copy, unresolved V genes explain less than half of these, and the others have no known cause. This sample gives 52,000 or so clones in total; approximately 84% of them show up just once. In total, the top ten clones hold about a quarter of the sample. Source: peripheral blood, taken on day 0 of AZD1222 vaccination. The receptors here all came from an adult in good health.

This clone has a single count. The rearrangement joins TRBV7-2 to TRBJ2-1; D is unresolved. Per the germline V gene, CDR1 is SGHTA and CDR2 is FQGNSA. The CDR3 contains 13 residues. V shed 4 bases and J shed 3 bases, with 7 bases lying between them. CDR3 nucleotide sequence: TGTGCCAGCAGCTCACCAAGCTACAATGAGCAGTTCTTC. Protein product: CASSSPSYNEQFF. The variable domain in full, completed from reference TRBV7-2 and TRBJ2-1, reads GAGVSQSPSNKVTEKGKDVELRCDPISGHTALYWYRQSLGQGLEFLIYFQGNSAPDKSGLPSDRFSAERTGGSVSTLTIQRTQQEDSAVYLCASSSPSYNEQFFGPGTRLTVL.

CDR3 sequence (DNA): TGTGCCAGCAGACCCGGGACTAGCGGGAAGAGCTCCTACAATGAGCAGTTCTTC. Translating it yields CASRPGTSGKSSYNEQFF. This chain uses TRBV27 with TRBJ2-1; TRBD2 matches at 13 bases. This CDR3 spans 18 amino acids. Losses at the gene ends were 6 bases for V and 0 bases for J; bases not matched to a gene: 8. Looked up from germline, CDR1 is MNHEY and CDR2 is SMNVEV (reference sequence).

J is TRBJ1-1 and V is TRBV10-3, with a tentative D call TRBD1 (6 bases). This CDR3 region has 12 residues. V gave up 11 bases and J gave up 8 bases, with 18 bases separating them. CDR1 is ENHRY, CDR2 SYGVKD, per germline. The CDR3 protein is CAVAGGQSEAFF. The CDR3 coding sequence is TGTGCCGTGGCGGGGGGGCAATCGGAAGCTTTCTTT.

For the CDR3, the DNA is TGCAGTGCTAGTTATCCCGTGGGCGGGAGACCCGAGCAGTACTTC. It translates to CSASYPVGGRPEQYF. This chain links TRBV20-1 with TRBJ2-7, with 7 bases that match TRBD2. Germline CDR1 DFQATT, CDR2 SNEGSKA (reference sequence). CDR3 length: 15 residues. After removal of 3 bases from V and 6 bases from J, the junction contained 14 bases not matched to a gene.

This clone was detected once. The chain uses TRBV13 and TRBJ2-1; D is tentatively TRBD1 or TRBD2 (6 bases each). Trimming took off 4 bases at V and 9 bases at J, with 16 bases between the two ends. The CDR3 consists of 14 residues. Germline CDR1 is PRHDT and CDR2 is FYEKMQ (reference sequence). The CDR3 here is CASSSDGGQSEQFF. DNA of the CDR3: TGTGCCAGCAGCTCGGATGGGGGGCAATCTGAGCAGTTCTTC. Full variable domain (rest looked up from reference TRBV13 and TRBJ2-1): AAGVIQSPRHLIKEKRETATLKCYPIPRHDTVYWYQQGPGQDPQFLISFYEKMQSDKGSIPDRFSAQQFSDYHSELNMSSLELGDSALYFCASSSDGGQSEQFFGPGTRLTVL.

DNA of the CDR3: TGCGCCAGCAGCTGGGGAACTAGCGGAGGCCACAATGAGCAGTTCTTC. Protein: CASSWGTSGGHNEQFF. V is TRBV5-1 and J is TRBJ2-1; 8 nucleotides match TRBD2. Trimming cost V 3 bases and J 5 bases; bases outside gene matches: 10. CDR3 length: 16 amino acids. Germline V lookup: CDR1 SGHRS, CDR2 YFSETQ. Full variable domain (missing parts from reference TRBV5-1 and TRBJ2-1): KAGVTQTPRYLIKTRGQQVTLSCSPISGHRSVSWYQQTPGQGLQFLFEYFSETQRNKGNFPGRFSGRQFSNSRSEMNVSTLELGDSALYLCASSWGTSGGHNEQFFGPGTRLTVL.